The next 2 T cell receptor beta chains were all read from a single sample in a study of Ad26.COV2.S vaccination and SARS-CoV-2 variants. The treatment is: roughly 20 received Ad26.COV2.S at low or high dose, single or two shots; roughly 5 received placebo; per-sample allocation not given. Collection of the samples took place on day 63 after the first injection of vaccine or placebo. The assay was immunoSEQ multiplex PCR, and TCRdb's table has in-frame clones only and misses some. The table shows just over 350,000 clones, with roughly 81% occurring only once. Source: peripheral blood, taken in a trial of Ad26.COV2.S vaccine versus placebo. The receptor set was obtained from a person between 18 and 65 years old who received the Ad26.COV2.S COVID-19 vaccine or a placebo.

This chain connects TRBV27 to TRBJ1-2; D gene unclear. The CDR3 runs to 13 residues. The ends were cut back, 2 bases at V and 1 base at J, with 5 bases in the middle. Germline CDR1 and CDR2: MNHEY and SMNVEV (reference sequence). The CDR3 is CASSLGVNYGYTF. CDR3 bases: TGTGCCAGCAGTTTAGGCGTTAACTATGGCTACACCTTC.

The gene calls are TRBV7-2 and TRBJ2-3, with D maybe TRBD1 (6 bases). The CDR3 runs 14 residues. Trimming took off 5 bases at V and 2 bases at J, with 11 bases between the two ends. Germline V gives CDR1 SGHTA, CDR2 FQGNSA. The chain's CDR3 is CASSRTVTTDTQYF. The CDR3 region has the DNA TGTGCCAGCAGCCGGACAGTCACCACAGATACGCAGTATTTT.